This section outlines one T cell receptor (beta chain) sequence together with its context. Its matching antigen is unknown. This entry comes from a study of PD-L1 blockade in urothelial cancer. On the study more broadly: Atezolizumab, begun by patients in about 2014, was given at 1,200 mg intravenously every 3 weeks. Bladder-origin urothelial cancer in males covered about 85% of the 29 patients. Findings and caveats of the study: More expansion of tumor-associated blood clones, seen at 3 weeks, marked durable-benefit patients.

Sequenced by immunoSEQ multiplex PCR; TCRdb stores in-frame clones only, minus some. The sample consists of approximately 24,000 clones, approximately 86% of them appearing once. All patients carried locally advanced or metastatic urothelial carcinoma. CDR1 and CDR2 from the germline V gene are SQVTM and ANQGSEA. J lost 3 bases, V lost 7 bases, and 11 bases had no gene match. The CDR3 is 15 residues long. The specimen comprised PBMCs, sampled around atezolizumab (anti-PD-L1) treatment. V usage is TRBV29-1 and J usage is TRBJ2-2; TRBD2 matches at 7 bases. The sequence came from a man aged 55 to 70 with urothelial cancer. As DNA, the CDR3 is TGCAGCGCTAAAACGGGAGGAATTTACACCGGGGAGCTGTTTTTT. This gives the protein CSAKTGGIYTGELFF.